This entry lists 30 T cell receptor beta chains sequenced from one sample in a study of blood T cell repertoires in COVID-19. The protocol was immunoSEQ multiplex PCR, while the TCRdb copy is restricted to in-frame clones and leaves out a portion. The table lists tens of thousands of clones, approximately 87% of them singletons, with approximately 10% in the top ten. Sequences were obtained from peripheral blood. All receptors come from a human donor in a cohort sampled during active COVID-19.

The CDR3 DNA sequence: TGTGCCAGCCGAAGGGCAGGGTTTACCAATCAGCCCCAGCATTTT. This gives the protein CASRRAGFTNQPQHF. V is TRBV28 and J is TRBJ1-5, with D possibly being TRBD1 (5 bases). Trimming removed 8 bases at V and 3 bases at J, with 17 bases between. From germline, CDR1 is MDHEN and CDR2 SYDVKM. The CDR3 has 15 residues. The full variable domain, its missing parts supplied by reference TRBV28 and TRBJ1-5, is DVKVTQSSRYLVKRTGEKVFLECVQDMDHENMFWYRQDPGLGLRLIYFSYDVKMKEKGDIPEGYSVSREKKERFSLILESASTNQTSMYLCASRRAGFTNQPQHFGDGTRLSIL.

This rearrangement joins TRBV4-2 to TRBJ1-2, with D tentatively TRBD1 (6 bases). Trimming took off 7 bases at V and 3 bases at J, with 12 bases between the two ends. The CDR3 is 13 amino acids. Germline CDR1 is LGHNA and CDR2 is YNFKEQ. CDR3 in amino acids: CASNTGMDYGYTF. The CDR3 DNA is TGTGCCAGCAACACAGGGATGGACTATGGCTACACCTTC.

V is TRBV5-5 and J is TRBJ2-3, with 7 bases identical to TRBD2. V lost 6 bases and J lost 6; bases outside the gene matches: 10. The CDR3 has 14 amino acids. Germline CDR1 SGHKS, CDR2 YYEKEE (reference sequence). The CDR3 here is CASTSAGTLDTQYF. DNA of the CDR3: TGTGCCAGCACCTCAGCGGGGACTTTGGATACGCAGTATTTT.

This rearrangement joins TRBV9 to TRBJ2-3; weak D call: TRBD2 (6 bases). The CDR3 loop spans 15 amino acids. Germline-derived CDR1 and CDR2 are SGDLS and YYNGEE. Trimming pared 3 bases from V and 4 bases from J, leaving 15 bases between. In DNA, the CDR3 is TGTGCCAGCAGCGCCAACTCAGGACTACCAGATACGCAGTATTTT. Translating gives CASSANSGLPDTQYF.

V is TRBV3-1 (or the pseudogene TRBV3-2) and J is TRBJ2-3; TRBD2 matches at 14 bases. Germline V gene sequence: CDR1 LGHDT, CDR2 YNNKEL (reference sequence). There are 18 residues in the CDR3. V lost 1 base, J lost 3 bases, and 6 bases stayed unmatched. The CDR3 coding sequence is TGTGCCAGCAGCCAAGGACTAGCGGGAGGGCCCTCTACAGATACGCAGTATTTT. Translating gives CASSQGLAGGPSTDTQYF.

The chain combines TRBV27 with TRBJ2-6, with D possibly TRBD1 on 5 matching bases. The germline V and J ends were trimmed by 3 bases and 4 bases, with 10 bases remaining between them. The CDR3 runs to 15 residues. The germline V gene has CDR1 MNHEY and CDR2 SMNVEV (reference sequence). CDR3 sequence reads: CASSFRVSGANVLTF. The CDR3 DNA reads TGTGCCAGCAGTTTCAGGGTTTCGGGGGCCAACGTCCTGACTTTC.

This chain links TRBV2 with TRBJ2-3; tentative D call: TRBD2 (6 bases). Germline lookup yields CDR1 SNHLY and CDR2 FYNNEI. The CDR3 has 14 residues. Trimming shortened V by 4 bases and J by 1 base, and 9 bases separated the two germline ends. CDR3 protein: CASSAQRGTDTQYF. CDR3 nucleotide sequence: TGTGCCAGCAGTGCCCAGCGGGGCACAGATACGCAGTATTTT.

In DNA form, the CDR3 reads TGTGCCATCAGTGAGGCCGCCGGGGGACGGAATAATTCACCCCTCCACTTT. Amino acid sequence: CAISEAAGGRNNSPLHF. The chain has TRBV10-3 and TRBJ1-6; a weak D match, TRBD1 (5 bases). The V and J ends lost 2 bases and 5 bases respectively, with 16 bases between them. Germline V lookup: CDR1 ENHRY, CDR2 SYGVKD. CDR3 size: 17 residues.

The V call is TRBV7-8, the J call TRBJ1-6; 8 bases are shared with TRBD1. The CDR3 is 15 residues long. Per the germline V gene, CDR1 is SGHVS and CDR2 is FQNEAQ. Trimming removed 3 bases from V and 8 bases from J; junction bases left unmatched: 6. CDR3 in amino acids: CASSLTGDSDSPLHF. DNA of the CDR3: TGTGCCAGCAGCTTGACAGGGGATTCGGATTCACCCCTCCACTTT. Combining the CDR3 with reference TRBV7-8 and TRBJ1-6 gives the whole variable domain GAGVSQSPRYKVAKRGQDVALRCDPISGHVSLFWYQQALGQGPEFLTYFQNEAQLDKSGLPSDRFFAERPEGSVSTLKIQRTQQEDSAVYLCASSLTGDSDSPLHFGNGTRLTVT.

The chain joins TRBV5-1 to TRBJ1-3; 7 bases agree with TRBD1. This CDR3 is 14 amino acids long. The V and J ends lost 4 bases and 4 bases, in that order; junction bases with no gene match: 5. Germline-derived CDR1 and CDR2 are SGHRS and YFSETQ. The CDR3 bases are TGCGCCAGCAGCCCGACAGGGAACGGAAACACCATATATTTT. Protein: CASSPTGNGNTIYF.

This clone has a handful of counts. This chain connects TRBV18 to TRBJ2-1; D may be TRBD2 (6 bases). The CDR3 contains 16 residues. Per the germline V gene, CDR1 is KGHSH and CDR2 is LQKENI. V lost 3 bases to trimming and J lost 2 bases, with 14 bases between them. The CDR3 protein is CASSPMGTVTYNEQFF. DNA for the CDR3: TGTGCCAGCTCACCCATGGGGACTGTCACCTACAATGAGCAGTTCTTC.

This chain's CDR3 is CASSFHRDMGSYEQYF. CDR3 DNA sequence: TGTGCCAGCAGTTTCCACCGGGACATGGGCTCCTACGAGCAGTACTTC. J is TRBJ2-7 and V is TRBV27; TRBD1 is a possible D gene (6 bases). This CDR3 comprises 16 residues. V dropped 3 bases and J dropped 0 bases, with 15 bases sitting between them. Germline CDR1 is MNHEY and CDR2 is SMNVEV (reference sequence).

This clone has only a few counts. Written as DNA, the CDR3 is TGCGCCAGCAGCTTGGAGGGACAGGCATACAATGAGCAGTTCTTC. Its protein product is CASSLEGQAYNEQFF. This chain uses TRBV5-1 with TRBJ2-1, with 8 bases fitting TRBD1. This CDR3 has 15 amino acids. The trim removed 0 bases at V and 4 bases at J, leaving 3 bases unmatched. CDR1 is SGHRS and CDR2 is YFSETQ in the germline V gene.

The gene calls are TRBV5-4 and TRBJ1-4, with D perhaps matching TRBD1 (5 bases). The ends were cut back, 1 base at V and 8 bases at J, with 12 bases in the middle. In germline, CDR1 is SGHNT, CDR2 YYREEE (reference sequence). The CDR3 is 14 amino acids. In DNA form, the CDR3 reads TGTGCCAGCAGCTTGAAGGGGTCGACCGAAAAACTGTTTTTT. Protein: CASSLKGSTEKLFF.

The chain uses TRBV27 and TRBJ2-5, with 12 bases that match TRBD2. V trimming: 4 bases; J trimming: 2 bases; junction bases outside the gene matches: 2. The CDR3 sequence is 15 residues long. Per the germline V gene, CDR1 is MNHEY and CDR2 is SMNVEV (reference sequence). This chain's CDR3 is CASSSSGRAQETQYF. The CDR3 bases are TGTGCCAGCAGTTCTAGCGGGAGGGCTCAAGAGACCCAGTACTTC.

The V and J genes are TRBV5-1 and TRBJ2-5, with D maybe TRBD1 (6 bases). Germline lookup yields CDR1 SGHRS and CDR2 YFSETQ. The V and J ends lost 2 bases and 5 bases respectively, with 7 bases between them. CDR3 length equals 12 residues. CDR3 DNA sequence: TGCGCCAGCAGCTTCAGGGGTGAGACCCAGTACTTC. Translated: CASSFRGETQYF.

The chain joins TRBV6-6 to TRBJ1-5; no reliable D call. The CDR3 contains 15 residues. CDR1 and CDR2 (germline): MNHNY, SVGAGI (reference sequence). V was trimmed by 2 bases and J by 0 bases, leaving 8 bases between them. The CDR3 loop is CASSYEGNSNQPQHF. For the CDR3, the DNA is TGTGCCAGCAGTTACGAGGGAAATAGCAATCAGCCCCAGCATTTT.

This clone was observed a single time. This chain uses TRBV7-8 with TRBJ1-4, with 9 bases that match TRBD1. Germline V gives CDR1 SGHVS, CDR2 FQNEAQ. V was clipped by 5 bases and J by 3 bases; unmatched bases: 7. The CDR3 has 16 residues. CDR3 residues: CASSPKRTGANEKLFF. Written as DNA, the CDR3 is TGTGCCAGCAGCCCAAAACGGACAGGGGCTAATGAAAAACTGTTTTTT.

The J gene is TRBJ1-1, the V gene TRBV10-3; D remains unclear. From germline, CDR1 is ENHRY and CDR2 SYGVKD. Trimming left V 6 bases short and J 4 bases short, with 12 bases between. The CDR3 has 13 residues. The chain's CDR3 is CAIRPPGGTEAFF. CDR3 DNA: TGTGCCATCAGGCCCCCCGGAGGCACTGAAGCTTTCTTT.

CDR3 loop: CASSPDREETQYF. CDR3 nucleotides: TGTGCCAGTAGCCCCGACAGGGAAGAGACCCAGTACTTC. The gene calls are TRBV19 and TRBJ2-5; 7 bases match TRBD1. V was pared by 6 bases and J by 3 bases, with 4 bases of the junction left unmatched. CDR3 length equals 13 residues. Looked up from germline, CDR1 is LNHDA and CDR2 is SQIVND (reference sequence).

This clone was picked up a small number of times. The chain has TRBV25-1 and TRBJ2-5; D might be TRBD1 (5 bases). Germline CDR1 and CDR2: MGHDK and SYGVNS. The V end was cut by 0 bases, the J end by 5 bases, with 19 bases between. The CDR3 totals 17 residues. Here the CDR3 reads CASSEYLNPSAGETQYF. The DNA of the CDR3 is TGTGCCAGCAGTGAATATCTGAACCCCAGCGCAGGGGAGACCCAGTACTTC.

The chain links TRBV20-1 to TRBJ1-2, with a possible D match to TRBD1 (6 bases). The CDR3 contains 12 residues. Germline CDR1 and CDR2: DFQATT and SNEGSKA (reference sequence). The V and J ends lost 3 bases and 2 bases respectively, with 7 bases between them. The CDR3 is CSASGQNYGYTF. Written as DNA, the CDR3 is TGCAGTGCTAGTGGACAGAACTATGGCTACACCTTC.

The chain couples TRBV9 to TRBJ1-1; tentative D call: TRBD1 (5 bases). The CDR3 spans 18 residues. Deletions cut 0 bases from V and 2 bases from J, with 20 bases between. In germline, CDR1 is SGDLS, CDR2 YYNGEE. DNA for the CDR3: TGTGCCAGCAGCGTAGGAAGTCCTGGAGGGGCTGTCAACACTGAAGCTTTCTTT. It yields the protein CASSVGSPGGAVNTEAFF. Looking up the rest from reference TRBV9 and TRBJ1-1 gives the full variable domain: DSGVTQTPKHLITATGQRVTLRCSPRSGDLSVYWYQQSLDQGLQFLIQYYNGEERAKGNILERFSAQQFPDLHSELNLSSLELGDSALYFCASSVGSPGGAVNTEAFFGQGTRLTVV.

This clone was counted ten times or more. This chain connects TRBV28 to TRBJ2-7, with D possibly matching TRBD1 (6 bases). The CDR3 length is 19 residues. Germline assignment: CDR1 MDHEN and CDR2 SYDVKM. V was clipped by 5 bases and J by 2 bases, with 28 bases between them. Here the CDR3 reads CASSDRHGQVSLFPYEQYF. CDR3 bases: TGTGCCAGCAGTGACAGGCACGGGCAAGTCAGCCTTTTCCCCTACGAGCAGTACTTC.

The J gene is TRBJ2-3, the V gene TRBV19; 8 nucleotides match TRBD2. The CDR3 loop spans 14 amino acids. J was trimmed by 6 bases and V by 3 bases; bases with no gene match: 5. Germline V gives CDR1 LNHDA, CDR2 SQIVND (reference sequence). In nucleotides, the CDR3 is TGTGCCAGTAGTATTATGGCTAGCGGGGATACGCAGTATTTT. Translated, it gives CASSIMASGDTQYF.

The V gene is TRBV11-3, the J gene TRBJ2-7; a weak D match, TRBD2 (5 bases). V was pared by 0 bases and J by 10 bases, with 13 bases between. The germline CDR1 and CDR2 sequences are SGHNT and YENEEA. The CDR3 spans 13 residues. CDR3 protein: CASSLEASTGQYF. The CDR3 nucleotides are TGTGCCAGCAGCTTAGAAGCCTCGACGGGACAGTACTTC.

The chain combines TRBV2 with TRBJ2-7; maybe TRBD2 (5 bases). The CDR3 consists of 13 residues. The ends were cut back, 8 bases at V and 4 bases at J, with 15 bases in the middle. CDR1 and CDR2 from the germline V gene are SNHLY and FYNNEI. CDR3: CASGSVGMYEQYF. In nucleotides, the CDR3 is TGTGCCAGCGGGAGTGTAGGAATGTACGAGCAGTACTTC.

The chain carries TRBV5-5 and TRBJ2-6; D call uncertain. Germline V lookup: CDR1 SGHKS, CDR2 YYEKEE (reference sequence). V was cut by 2 bases and J by 4 bases, with 7 bases left in between. The CDR3 sequence is 14 residues long. The chain's CDR3 is CASSLLSGANVLTF. The CDR3 DNA reads as TGTGCCAGCAGCTTATTATCCGGGGCCAACGTCCTGACTTTC.

The chain carries TRBV19 and TRBJ2-1; 7 nucleotides align to TRBD2. Germline V gene sequence: CDR1 LNHDA, CDR2 SQIVND (reference sequence). The CDR3 is 16 residues long. V shed 1 base and J 2 bases; nucleotides not matched to a gene: 5. CDR3 nucleotide sequence: TGTGCCAGTAGTATAGGGGGCGGGAGACCCTACAATGAGCAGTTCTTC. Its translation is CASSIGGGRPYNEQFF.

The chain joins TRBV19 to TRBJ2-6; TRBD1 might be the D (6 bases). The ends were cut back, 11 bases at V and 0 bases at J, with 14 bases in the middle. Germline V CDR1 and CDR2: LNHDA, SQIVND (reference sequence). The CDR3 runs 15 residues. The CDR3 loop is CAGRDTLSGANVLTF. The CDR3 region has the DNA TGTGCCGGACGGGACACCCTCTCTGGGGCCAACGTCCTGACTTTC.